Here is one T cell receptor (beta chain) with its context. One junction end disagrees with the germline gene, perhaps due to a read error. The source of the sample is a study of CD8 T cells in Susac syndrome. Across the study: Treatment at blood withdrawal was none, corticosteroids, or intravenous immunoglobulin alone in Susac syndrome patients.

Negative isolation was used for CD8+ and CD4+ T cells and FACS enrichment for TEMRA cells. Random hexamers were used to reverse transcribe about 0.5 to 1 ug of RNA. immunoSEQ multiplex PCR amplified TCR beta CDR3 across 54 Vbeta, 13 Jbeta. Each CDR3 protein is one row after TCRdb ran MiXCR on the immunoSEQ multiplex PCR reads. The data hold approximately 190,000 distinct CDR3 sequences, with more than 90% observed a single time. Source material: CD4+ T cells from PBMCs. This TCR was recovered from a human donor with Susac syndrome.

The CDR3 reads CAISVGGNTEAFF. For the CDR3, the DNA is TGTGCCATCAGTGTGGGGGGGAACACTGAAGCTTTTTTT. The genes are TRBV10-3 and TRBJ1-1, with a possible D match to TRBD1 (5 bases). The germline V gene has CDR1 ENHRY and CDR2 SYGVKD. CDR3 length: 13 amino acids.